The present TCR beta chain was sequenced within a study of PD-L1 blockade in urothelial cancer. Study as a whole: Median T cell yield per blood sample was 120,000 to 150,000 cells.

TCRdb keeps only in-frame clones here, not all; method: immunoSEQ multiplex PCR. Of some 40,000 clones listed, over 75% were seen once; the top ten hold approximately 8.8%. Study-level points and caveats: TCR clonality was measured in pretreatment peripheral blood. Clonality below the median predicted better survival.

The table lists this clone with a few counts. The target antigen is unknown. The CDR3 has 16 residues. The V gene end was trimmed by 5 bases and the J gene end by 4 bases; junction bases not matched to a gene: 10. Germline V gene lookup returns CDR1 MGHDK and CDR2 SYGVNS. This rearrangement joins TRBV25-1 to TRBJ2-3, with 9 bases matching TRBD1. The material was PBMCs, obtained around atezolizumab (anti-PD-L1) treatment. This receptor was identified in a man between 65 and 79 years old with urothelial cancer. CDR3 sequence (DNA): TGTGCCAGCAGTCCAGACAGGGGGTTTTTTGCAGATACGCAGTATTTT. This sequence encodes CASSPDRGFFADTQYF. Looking up the rest from reference TRBV25-1 and TRBJ2-3 gives the full variable domain: EADIYQTPRYLVIGTGKKITLECSQTMGHDKMYWYQQDPGMELHLIHYSYGVNSTEKGDLSSESTVSRIRTEHFPLTLESARPSHTSQYLCASSPDRGFFADTQYFGPGTRLTVL.